In its sample, the clone carrying this T cell receptor (beta chain) was seen a few times. Its antigen is not known. This sample is drawn from a study of T cells after yellow fever vaccination. TCRdb processed the 5' RACE reads anew with MiXCR; each CDR3 protein has one entry. Among some 120,000 distinct CDR3 sequences listed, about 8.2% were seen once. Trimming pared 4 bases from V and 1 base from J, leaving 17 bases between. The CDR3 consists of 16 residues. Germline-derived CDR1 and CDR2 are MNHEY and SVGAGI. General study findings and limits: Post-booster samples contained most primary-vaccination clones (just under 98% CD4, approximately 88% CD8). Relatively few clonotypes were ones that appeared in both CD4 and CD8 compartments.

The genes are TRBV6-5 and TRBJ2-7, with D unclear. Sequences were derived from CD8+ T cells sorted from PBMCs, sampled on the day of the yellow fever booster vaccination. This clonotype originated in a man between 18 and 29 years old who received the YFV17D yellow fever vaccine. The CDR3 DNA sequence: TGTGCCAGCAGTTCGTCCATGGGATTCGGATCCTACGAGCAGTACTTC. This gives the protein CASSSSMGFGSYEQYF.